This TCR beta chain was retrieved from a study of shared clonotypes between healthy human individuals (dated by TCRdb to about 2020). General notes on the study: The cohort comprised two women and a few men aged 18 to 49 years. Libraries were prepared and TCR repertoires were sequenced by different laboratories using diverse techniques, in order to increase sequencing depth and limit assay-specific biases. To estimate repertoire size and how much clonotype sharing occurs between individuals, the study deeply sequenced the blood TCR repertoires of 5 or 6 healthy adults. For each donor, CD4 naive and CD4 memory were each given three plates, CD8 naive was given two plates, and CD8 memory was given one plate. Per donor, leukapheresis produced somewhere between about 0.85 and 10 billion PBMCs. On the study overall, not on this receptor specifically: Because the study included a small number of donors, the genetic and exposure-history diversity represented was limited. Estimated clonotype richness was generally larger for naive than for memory subsets. Based on pairwise subsampling, the degree of clonotype sharing among donors was expected to be affected by sequencing depth. Incomplete sequencing was indicated by rarefaction of sorted-subset datasets, despite the large sequencing depth. Higher generation probabilities were observed for clonotypes shared by all four sorted-subset donors than for non-shared clonotypes. Sharing across a few donors was observed for roughly 5.4% of naive CD4, 3% to 3.5% of naive CD8, over 2% of memory CD4, and roughly 0.4% of memory CD8 clonotypes. Sampling was restricted to blood, and TCR repertoires in tissue are likely to differ from TCR repertoires in blood.

For this clone: No cognate antigen has been identified for it. No base-level quality is on record; no much larger clone is a single base apart.

TCR CDR3 regions were amplified from genomic DNA by multiplex PCR using the deep immunoSEQ assay. Extracted genomic DNA from each cell subset was spread evenly across all wells of several immunoSEQ 96-well plates, with each plate serving as a replicate. For sorted subsets, each replicate PCR was loaded with approximately 200 ng genomic DNA, equivalent to about 33,000 T cell genomes. The purified libraries were quantified using a Qubit 3.0 fluorometer, sized with a Bioanalyzer 2100, and then quantified again using the KAPA Library Quantification kit. Every immunoSEQ 96-well plate was sequenced on a dedicated single-read 150-cycle Illumina NextSeq 550 flow cell. In the original analysis: Because the immunoSEQ output held only junctional sequences and lacked quality scores, the filtering could not match the filtering applied to full-length reads. To assign V/J genes and CDR3, sequences were annotated using PyIR, a Python wrapper for IgBLAST v1.9, with IMGT germline references. Any read was removed if the V/J assignment was weak (E-value above 1e-6), the CDR3 was missing, or the read contained stop codons, out-of-frame junctions, or ambiguous translated residues. V3J clonotypes were defined by identical inferred V gene, J gene, and CDR3 amino acid sequence. To compute the percentage overlap between repertoires, the number of shared unique clonotypes was divided by the size of the smaller repertoire. Repertoire richness was assessed with RTK rarefaction, the Chao1 estimator, and Recon v2.1 estimates of unobserved clonotypes. OLGA was used to compute generation probabilities for all TCRbeta clonotypes that the gDNA method yielded from a handful of donors. TCRdb limited this immuneACCESS table to in-frame rearrangements with V and J called. A share of clones is missing; checked studies link under half to unresolved V genes, and the rest is unexplained. D and trimming were read from the DNA, whereas the V and J calls and clone size are those reported in that table. The sample table shows around 2,000,000 clones, and 85% to 95% are seen once. 1.2% of the sample is held by the ten biggest clonotypes.

CD8 naive samples were obtained by positive selection for CCR7 among CD45RO-negative cells, yielding a CD45RA+CCR7+ population from which TemRA cells were excluded. The donors were healthy, HIV-negative adults who had no recently reported acute infections or vaccinations. Only Caucasian adults living in Nashville, Tennessee, USA were represented among the donors. After blood collection by leukapheresis, PBMCs were isolated using Ficoll-Histopaque density gradient centrifugation and then cryopreserved in the vapor phase of liquid nitrogen. Analytical flow cytometry was used to check the purity and quantity of every magnetically sorted T cell population. Each sorted fraction had its genomic DNA isolated and then quantified by UV absorbance on a Nanodrop 2000c. The TCR comes from a man aged 18 to 35 in good health. Material: naive CD8+ T cells sorted from blood. The cell subset or site label of this sample denotes: CD45RA+CCR7+.

CDR3 sequence: CASSPGLAVTDTQYF. The DNA is as follows: TGTGCCAGCAGTCCCGGACTAGCGGTCACAGATACGCAGTATTTT. This receptor chain uses TRBV27 and TRBJ2-3, with 10 bases aligning to TRBD2. Reading the germline V gene (reference sequence) gives CDR1 MNHEY and CDR2 SMNVEV. CDR3 length: 15 amino acids, cysteine to phenylalanine. This entry keeps only the CDR3 DNA: 45 bases, framed from base 1. Unmatched junction bases come to 4, with V trimmed by 5 bases and J by 2 bases.